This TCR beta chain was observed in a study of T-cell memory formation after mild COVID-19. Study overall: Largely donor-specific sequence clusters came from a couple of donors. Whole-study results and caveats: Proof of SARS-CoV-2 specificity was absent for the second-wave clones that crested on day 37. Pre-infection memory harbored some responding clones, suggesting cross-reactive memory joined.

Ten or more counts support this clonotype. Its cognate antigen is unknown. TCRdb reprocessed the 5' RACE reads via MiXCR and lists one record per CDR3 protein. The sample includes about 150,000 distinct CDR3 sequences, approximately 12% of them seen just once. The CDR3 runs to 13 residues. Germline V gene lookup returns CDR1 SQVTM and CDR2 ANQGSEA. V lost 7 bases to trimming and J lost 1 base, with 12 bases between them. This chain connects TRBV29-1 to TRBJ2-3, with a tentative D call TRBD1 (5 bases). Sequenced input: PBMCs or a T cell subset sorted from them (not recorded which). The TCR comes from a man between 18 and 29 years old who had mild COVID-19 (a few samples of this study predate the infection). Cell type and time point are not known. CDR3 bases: TGCAGCGCGTCTGACAGCCGCACAGATACGCAGTATTTT. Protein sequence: CSASDSRTDTQYF.